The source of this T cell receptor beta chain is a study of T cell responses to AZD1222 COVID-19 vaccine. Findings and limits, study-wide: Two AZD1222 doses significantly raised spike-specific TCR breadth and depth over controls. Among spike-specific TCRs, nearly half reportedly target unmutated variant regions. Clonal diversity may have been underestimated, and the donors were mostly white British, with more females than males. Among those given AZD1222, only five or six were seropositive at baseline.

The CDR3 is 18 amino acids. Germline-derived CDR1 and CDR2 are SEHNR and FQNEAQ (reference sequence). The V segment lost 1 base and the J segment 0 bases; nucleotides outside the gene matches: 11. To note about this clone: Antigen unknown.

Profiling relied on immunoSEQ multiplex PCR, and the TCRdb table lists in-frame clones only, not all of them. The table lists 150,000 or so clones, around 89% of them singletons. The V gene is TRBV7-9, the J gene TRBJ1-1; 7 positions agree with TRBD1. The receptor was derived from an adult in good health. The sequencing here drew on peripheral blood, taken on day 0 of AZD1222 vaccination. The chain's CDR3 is CASSLERVARGMNTEAFF. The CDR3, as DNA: TGTGCCAGCAGCTTAGAACGCGTTGCCAGGGGGATGAACACTGAAGCTTTCTTT.